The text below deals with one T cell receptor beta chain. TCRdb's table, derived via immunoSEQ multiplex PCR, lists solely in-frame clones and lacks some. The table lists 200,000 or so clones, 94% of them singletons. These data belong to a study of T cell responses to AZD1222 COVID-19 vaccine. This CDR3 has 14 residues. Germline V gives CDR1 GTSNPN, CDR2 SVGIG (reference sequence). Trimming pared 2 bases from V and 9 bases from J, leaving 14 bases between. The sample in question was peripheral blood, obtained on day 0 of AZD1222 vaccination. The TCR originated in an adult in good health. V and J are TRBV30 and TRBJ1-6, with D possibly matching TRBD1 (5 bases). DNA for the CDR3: TGTGCCTGGAGTCTCAGGGATGGGTCTTCACCCCTCCACTTT. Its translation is CAWSLRDGSSPLHF. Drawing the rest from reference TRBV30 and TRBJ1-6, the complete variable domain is SQTIHQWPATLVQPVGSPLSLECTVEGTSNPNLYWYRQAAGRGLQLLFYSVGIGQISSEVPQNLSASRPQDRQFILSSKKLLLSDSGFYLCAWSLRDGSSPLHFGNGTRLTVT.